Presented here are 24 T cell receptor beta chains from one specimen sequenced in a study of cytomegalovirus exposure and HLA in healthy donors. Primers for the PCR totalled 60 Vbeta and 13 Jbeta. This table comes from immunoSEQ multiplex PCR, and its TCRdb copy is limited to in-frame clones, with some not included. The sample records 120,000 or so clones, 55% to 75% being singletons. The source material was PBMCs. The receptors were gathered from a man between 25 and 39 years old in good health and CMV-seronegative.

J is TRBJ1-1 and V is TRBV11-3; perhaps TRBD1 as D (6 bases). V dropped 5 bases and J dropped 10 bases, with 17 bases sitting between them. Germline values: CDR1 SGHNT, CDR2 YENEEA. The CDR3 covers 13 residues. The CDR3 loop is CASSLRGSMIAFF. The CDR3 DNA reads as TGTGCCAGCAGCCTCAGGGGAAGTATGATAGCTTTCTTT.

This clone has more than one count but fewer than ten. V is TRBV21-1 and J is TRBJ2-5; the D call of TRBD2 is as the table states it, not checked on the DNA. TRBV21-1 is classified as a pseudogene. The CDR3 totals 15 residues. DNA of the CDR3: TGTGCCAGCAGCAAAAGCTCGATCATCCAAGAGACCCAGTACTTC. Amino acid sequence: CASSKSSIIQETQYF.

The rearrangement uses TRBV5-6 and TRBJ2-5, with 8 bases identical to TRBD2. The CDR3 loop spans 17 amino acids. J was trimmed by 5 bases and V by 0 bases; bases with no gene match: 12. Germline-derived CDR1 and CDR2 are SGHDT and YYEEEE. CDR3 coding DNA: TGTGCCAGCAGCTTGGCGTTTGCGGGGGGCGGATGGGAGACCCAGTACTTC. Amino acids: CASSLAFAGGGWETQYF.

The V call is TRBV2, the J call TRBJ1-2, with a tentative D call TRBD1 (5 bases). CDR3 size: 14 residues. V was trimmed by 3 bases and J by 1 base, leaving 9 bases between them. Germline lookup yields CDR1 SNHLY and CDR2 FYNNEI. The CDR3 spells CASSERQFNYGYTF. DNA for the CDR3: TGTGCCAGCAGTGAGAGACAGTTTAACTATGGCTACACCTTC.

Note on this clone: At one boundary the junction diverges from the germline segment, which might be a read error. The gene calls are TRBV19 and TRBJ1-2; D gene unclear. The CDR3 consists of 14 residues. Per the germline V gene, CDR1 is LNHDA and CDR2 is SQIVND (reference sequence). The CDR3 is CASSIVTANYGYTF. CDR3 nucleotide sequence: TGTGCCAGTAGCATAGTGACTGCTAACTATGGCTACACCTTC.

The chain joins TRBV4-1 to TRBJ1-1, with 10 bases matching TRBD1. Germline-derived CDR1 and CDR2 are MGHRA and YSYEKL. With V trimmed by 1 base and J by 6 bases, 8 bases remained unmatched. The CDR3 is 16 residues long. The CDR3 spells CASSQVRTGGGPEAFF. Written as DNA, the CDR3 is TGCGCCAGCAGCCAAGTCCGGACAGGGGGTGGGCCTGAAGCTTTCTTT.

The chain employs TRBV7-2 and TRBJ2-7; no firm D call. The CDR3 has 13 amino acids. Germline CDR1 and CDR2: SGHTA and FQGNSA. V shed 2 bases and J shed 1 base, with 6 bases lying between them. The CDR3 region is CASSLWQSYEQYF. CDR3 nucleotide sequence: TGTGCCAGCAGCTTATGGCAGTCCTACGAGCAGTACTTC.

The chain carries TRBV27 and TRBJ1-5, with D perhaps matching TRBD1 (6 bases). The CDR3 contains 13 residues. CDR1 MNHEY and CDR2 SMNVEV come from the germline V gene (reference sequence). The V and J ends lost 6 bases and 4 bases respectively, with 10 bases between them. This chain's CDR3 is CASRYRVNQPQHF. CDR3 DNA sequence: TGTGCCAGCAGATACAGGGTGAATCAGCCCCAGCATTTT.

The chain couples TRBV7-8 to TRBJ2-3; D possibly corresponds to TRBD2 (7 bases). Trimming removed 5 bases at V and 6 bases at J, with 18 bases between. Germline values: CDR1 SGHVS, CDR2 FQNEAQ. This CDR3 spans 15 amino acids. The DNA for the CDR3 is TGTGCCAGCAGCCTCGCCGGCGGGGGCTGGGATACGCAGTATTTT. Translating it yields CASSLAGGGWDTQYF.

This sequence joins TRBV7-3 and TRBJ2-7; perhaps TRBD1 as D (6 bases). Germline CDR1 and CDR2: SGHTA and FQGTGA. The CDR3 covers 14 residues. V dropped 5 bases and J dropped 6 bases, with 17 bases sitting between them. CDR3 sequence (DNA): TGTGCCAGCAGCGATTCCGGGACACGGGCCGAGCAGTACTTC. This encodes CASSDSGTRAEQYF.

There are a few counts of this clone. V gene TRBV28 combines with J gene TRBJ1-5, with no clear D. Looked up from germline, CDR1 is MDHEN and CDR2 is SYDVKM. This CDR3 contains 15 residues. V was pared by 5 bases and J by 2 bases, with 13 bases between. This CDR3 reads CASSPTGLGNQPQHF. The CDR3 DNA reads TGTGCCAGCAGTCCCACCGGGTTGGGCAATCAGCCCCAGCATTTT.

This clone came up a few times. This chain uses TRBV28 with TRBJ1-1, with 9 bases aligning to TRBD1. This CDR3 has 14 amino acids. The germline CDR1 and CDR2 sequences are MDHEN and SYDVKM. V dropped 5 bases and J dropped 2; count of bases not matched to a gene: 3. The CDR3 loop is CASSPQGANTEAFF. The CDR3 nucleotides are TGTGCCAGCAGTCCACAGGGGGCAAACACTGAAGCTTTCTTT.

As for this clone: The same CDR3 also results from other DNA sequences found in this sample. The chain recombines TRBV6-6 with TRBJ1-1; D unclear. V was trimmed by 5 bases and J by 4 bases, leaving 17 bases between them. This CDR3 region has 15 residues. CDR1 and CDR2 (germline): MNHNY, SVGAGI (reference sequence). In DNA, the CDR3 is TGTGCCAGCAGTCCGAACCTGGGAGTACTCACTGAAGCTTTCTTT. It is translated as CASSPNLGVLTEAFF.

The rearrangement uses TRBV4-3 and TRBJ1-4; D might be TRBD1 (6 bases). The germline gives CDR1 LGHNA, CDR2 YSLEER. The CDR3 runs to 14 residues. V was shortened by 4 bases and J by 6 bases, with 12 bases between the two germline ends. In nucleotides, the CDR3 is TGCGCCAGCAGCCTGGGACACCAGGATGAAAAACTGTTTTTT. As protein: CASSLGHQDEKLFF.

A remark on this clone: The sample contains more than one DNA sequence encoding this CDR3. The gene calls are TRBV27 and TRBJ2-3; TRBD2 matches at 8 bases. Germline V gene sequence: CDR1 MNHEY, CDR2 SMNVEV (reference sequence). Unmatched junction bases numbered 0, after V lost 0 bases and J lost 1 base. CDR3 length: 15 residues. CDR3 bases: TGTGCCAGCAGTTTATCACTAGCGGGCACAGATACGCAGTATTTT. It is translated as CASSLSLAGTDTQYF.

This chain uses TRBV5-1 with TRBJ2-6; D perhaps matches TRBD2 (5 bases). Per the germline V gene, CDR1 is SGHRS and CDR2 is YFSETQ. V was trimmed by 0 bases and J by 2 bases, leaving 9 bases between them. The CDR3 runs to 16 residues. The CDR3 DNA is TGCGCCAGCAGCTTGGGAGAGGGTCCTGGGGCCAACGTCCTGACTTTC. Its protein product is CASSLGEGPGANVLTF. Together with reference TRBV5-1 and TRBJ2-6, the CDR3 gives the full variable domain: KAGVTQTPRYLIKTRGQQVTLSCSPISGHRSVSWYQQTPGQGLQFLFEYFSETQRNKGNFPGRFSGRQFSNSRSEMNVSTLELGDSALYLCASSLGEGPGANVLTFGAGSRLTVL.

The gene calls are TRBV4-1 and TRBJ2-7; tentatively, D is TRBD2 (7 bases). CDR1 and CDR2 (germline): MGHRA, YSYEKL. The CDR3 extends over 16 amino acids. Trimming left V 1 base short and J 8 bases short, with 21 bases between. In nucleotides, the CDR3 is TGCGCCAGCAGCCAAGTTGGGCTAGGGGGGGCGCATCAGCAGTACTTC. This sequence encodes CASSQVGLGGAHQQYF.

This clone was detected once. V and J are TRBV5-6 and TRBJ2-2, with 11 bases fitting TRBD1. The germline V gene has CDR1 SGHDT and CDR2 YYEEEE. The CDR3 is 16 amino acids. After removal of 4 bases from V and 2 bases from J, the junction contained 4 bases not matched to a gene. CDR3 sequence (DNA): TGTGCCAGCAGCGCCGGGACAGGGGGAAACACCGGGGAGCTGTTTTTT. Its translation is CASSAGTGGNTGELFF.

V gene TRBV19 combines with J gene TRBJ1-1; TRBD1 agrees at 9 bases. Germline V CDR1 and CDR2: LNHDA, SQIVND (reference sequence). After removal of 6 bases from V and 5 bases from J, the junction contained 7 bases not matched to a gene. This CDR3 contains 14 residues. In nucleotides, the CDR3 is TGTGCCAGTAGGGGACAGGGAGGTGGTACTGAAGCTTTCTTT. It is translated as CASRGQGGGTEAFF.

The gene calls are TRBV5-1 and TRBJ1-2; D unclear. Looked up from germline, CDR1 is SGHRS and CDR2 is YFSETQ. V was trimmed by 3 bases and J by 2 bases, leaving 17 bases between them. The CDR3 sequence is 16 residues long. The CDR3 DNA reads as TGCGCCAGCAGCTCCGACGGGGTGGCTTTAAACTATGGCTACACCTTC. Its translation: CASSSDGVALNYGYTF.

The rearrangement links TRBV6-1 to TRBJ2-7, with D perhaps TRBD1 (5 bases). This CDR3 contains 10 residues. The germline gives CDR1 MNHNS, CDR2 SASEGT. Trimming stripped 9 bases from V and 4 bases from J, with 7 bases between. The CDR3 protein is CASQGYEQYF. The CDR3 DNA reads TGTGCCAGTCAGGGTTACGAGCAGTACTTC.

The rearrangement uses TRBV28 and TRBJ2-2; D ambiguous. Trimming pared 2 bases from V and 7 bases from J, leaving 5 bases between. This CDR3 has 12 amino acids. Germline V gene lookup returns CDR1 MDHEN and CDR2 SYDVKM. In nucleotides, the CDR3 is TGTGCCAGCAGTTTACAGGTCGGGGAGCTGTTTTTT. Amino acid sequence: CASSLQVGELFF.

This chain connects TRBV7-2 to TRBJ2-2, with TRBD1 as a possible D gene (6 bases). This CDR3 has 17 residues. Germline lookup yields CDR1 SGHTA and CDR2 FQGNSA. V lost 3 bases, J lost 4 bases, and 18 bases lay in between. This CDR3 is CASSFTGTPRGTGELFF. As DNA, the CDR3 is TGTGCCAGCAGCTTTACCGGGACACCTCGGGGCACCGGGGAGCTGTTTTTT.

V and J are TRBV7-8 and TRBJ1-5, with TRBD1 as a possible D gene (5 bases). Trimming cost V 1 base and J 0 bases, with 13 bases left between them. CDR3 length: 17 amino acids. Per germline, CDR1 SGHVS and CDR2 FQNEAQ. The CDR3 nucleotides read TGTGCCAGCAGCTTAGTGGGGTGGGGGGTTAGCAATCAGCCCCAGCATTTT. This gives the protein CASSLVGWGVSNQPQHF.